This T cell receptor beta chain was observed in a study of naive and memory T cell subsets. Findings and limits, study-wide: Especially in CD8 cells, naive repertoires contained a few larger clonotypes, possibly CD45RA-re-expressing memory cells. There was no ground truth to check naive and memory subset results. In naive cells, over 95% of TCR sequences were seen only once.

A remark on this clonotype: Antigen: not known.

The beta constant-region primer was an equimolar mix of two oligonucleotides covering TRBC1 and TRBC2. Nested alpha and beta constant-region primers with the SP2 primer drove four PCR rounds on ligated cDNA. TCRdb re-derived calls from the UMI-ligation and nested PCR reads in MiXCR, one entry per CDR3 protein. There are roughly 140,000 distinct CDR3 sequences in the sample; approximately 18% occur only once, and approximately 0.58% lies in the top ten. The TCR comes from a human donor in good health. Sequences were obtained from naive CD8+ T cells from blood.

CDR3 amino acids: CASSYSQGVAYTEAFF. DNA of the CDR3: TGTGCCAGCAGTTACTCGCAGGGGGTCGCCTACACTGAAGCTTTCTTT. The gene calls are TRBV6-5 and TRBJ1-1, with TRBD1 matching 7 bases. The CDR3 sequence is 16 residues long. The germline gives CDR1 MNHEY, CDR2 SVGAGI. Losses at the gene ends were 0 bases for V and 3 bases for J; bases not matched to a gene: 7.